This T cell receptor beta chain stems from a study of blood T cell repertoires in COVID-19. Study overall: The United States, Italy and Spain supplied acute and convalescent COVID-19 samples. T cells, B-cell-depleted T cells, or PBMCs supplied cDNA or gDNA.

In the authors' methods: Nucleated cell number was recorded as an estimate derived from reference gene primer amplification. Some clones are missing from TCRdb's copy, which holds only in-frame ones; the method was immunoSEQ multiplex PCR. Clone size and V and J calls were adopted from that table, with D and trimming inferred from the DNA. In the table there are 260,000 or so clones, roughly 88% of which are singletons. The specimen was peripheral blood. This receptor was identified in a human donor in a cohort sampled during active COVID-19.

The CDR3 nucleotides read TGTGCCAGCAGCCCTCAGCACGGGGCGGGAGGGAAATCTGAGCAGTTCTTC. Its translation: CASSPQHGAGGKSEQFF. The chain links TRBV4-2 to TRBJ2-1, with 9 bases identical to TRBD2. The germline V gene encodes CDR1 LGHNA and CDR2 YNFKEQ. V was clipped by 4 bases and J by 9 bases; unmatched bases: 16. The CDR3 covers 17 residues.